This T cell receptor beta chain came from a study of breast tumors, draining lymph nodes, adjacent tissues (dated by TCRdb to about 2016). Background on the whole study: TCR beta repertoires were compared across tumor, adjacent nontumor tissue and axillary lymph nodes obtained from breast cancer patients. The study was designed to assess the relationships and possible T-cell exchange between tumor, surrounding tissue and draining lymph node repertoires in human breast cancer. Paper-wide results and their limitations: The data were considered consistent with most tumor T cells being derived from the lymph node and subsequently expanding within tumor tissue. In luminal-like breast cancer, tumor and nontumor tissue repertoires resembled each other significantly more than in basal-like breast cancer. T-cell repertoire diversity in tumors was found to be lower than in lymph nodes but higher than in nontumor tissue, and preferential V and J gene usage was observed. Rather than being directly demonstrated, the conclusion that tumor T cells originate in lymph nodes was presented as consistent with a hypothesis.

The axillary draining lymph nodes of breast cancer patients were the source of the lymph node samples. The sequencing machine was an Illumina HiSeq 2000. TCR beta chain libraries were generated by multiplex PCR amplification. High-throughput sequencing was used to analyze the amplified TCR beta chain products. TCRdb itself trimmed the public reads at Q25 with fastp, ran MiXCR and retained productive beta chains. Rows are combined by CDR3 protein, so each entry shows the most common genes and DNA. For this sample there are 290,000 or so distinct CDR3 sequences; around 31% appear just once. The top ten clonotypes cover about 1.2% of the sample. Looking up the germline V gene (reference sequence) yields CDR1 DFQATT and CDR2 SNEGSKA. The CDR3 sequence holds 15 residues, the cysteine and phenylalanine included. The DNA shown is the 45-base CDR3, in frame from base 1. V was cut back by 5 bases and J by 2 bases, leaving a gap of 17 bases between them.

This clonotype was observed many times. Its antigen is not yet known. Base quality data are lacking; no much larger clone is found one base away. Sample: axillary lymph node tissue. The TCR sequence derives from a female donor with breast cancer. Some clones in this sample may be carry-over from other donors' samples. The rearrangement combines TRBV20-1 with TRBJ2-3; possibly the D gene is TRBD1, per 7 matching bases. Here is the DNA: TGCAGTGCTCGGGGGACAGCAGCCCTCACAGATACGCAGTATTTT. Protein translation: CSARGTAALTDTQYF.